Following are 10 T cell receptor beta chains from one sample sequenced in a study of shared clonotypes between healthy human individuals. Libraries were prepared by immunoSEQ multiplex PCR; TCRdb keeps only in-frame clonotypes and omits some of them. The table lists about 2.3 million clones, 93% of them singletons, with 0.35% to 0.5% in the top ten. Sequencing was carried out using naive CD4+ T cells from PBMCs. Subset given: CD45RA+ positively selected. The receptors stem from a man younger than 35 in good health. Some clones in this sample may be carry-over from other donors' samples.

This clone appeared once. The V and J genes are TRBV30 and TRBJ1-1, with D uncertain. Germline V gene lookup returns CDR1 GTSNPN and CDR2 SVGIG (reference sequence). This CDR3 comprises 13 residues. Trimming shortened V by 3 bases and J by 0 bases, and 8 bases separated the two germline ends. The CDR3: CAWRTTLNTEAFF. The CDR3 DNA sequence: TGTGCCTGGAGAACGACCTTGAACACTGAAGCTTTCTTT.

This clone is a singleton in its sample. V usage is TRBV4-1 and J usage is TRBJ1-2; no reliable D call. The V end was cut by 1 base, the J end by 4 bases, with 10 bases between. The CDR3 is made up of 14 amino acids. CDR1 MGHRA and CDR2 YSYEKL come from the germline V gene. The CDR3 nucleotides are TGCGCCAGCAGCCAAGCCGTTATTGTCTATGGCTACACCTTC. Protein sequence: CASSQAVIVYGYTF.

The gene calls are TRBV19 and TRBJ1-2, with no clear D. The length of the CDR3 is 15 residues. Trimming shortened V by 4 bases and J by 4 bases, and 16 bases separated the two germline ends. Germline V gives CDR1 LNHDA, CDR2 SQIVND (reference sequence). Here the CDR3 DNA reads TGTGCCAGTAGTACCGAGGCCGCTGGACCCTATGGCTACACCTTC. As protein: CASSTEAAGPYGYTF. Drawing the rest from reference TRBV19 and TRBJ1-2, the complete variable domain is DGGITQSPKYLFRKEGQNVTLSCEQNLNHDAMYWYRQDPGQGLRLIYYSQIVNDFQKGDIAEGYSVSREKKESFPLTVTSAQKNPTAFYLCASSTEAAGPYGYTFGSGTRLTVV.

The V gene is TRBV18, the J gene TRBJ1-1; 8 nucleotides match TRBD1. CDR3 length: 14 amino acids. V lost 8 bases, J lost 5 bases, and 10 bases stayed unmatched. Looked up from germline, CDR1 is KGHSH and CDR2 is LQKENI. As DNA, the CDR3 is TGTGCCAGCGTGGGGGCAGGGGGCTTAACTGAAGCTTTCTTT. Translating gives CASVGAGGLTEAFF.

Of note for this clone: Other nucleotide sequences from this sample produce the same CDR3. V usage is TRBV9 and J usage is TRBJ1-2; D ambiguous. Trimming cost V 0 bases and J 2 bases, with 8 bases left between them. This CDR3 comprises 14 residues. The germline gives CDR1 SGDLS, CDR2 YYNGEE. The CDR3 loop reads CASSVGTGNYGYTF. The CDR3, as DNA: TGTGCCAGCAGCGTAGGTACGGGGAACTATGGCTACACCTTC.

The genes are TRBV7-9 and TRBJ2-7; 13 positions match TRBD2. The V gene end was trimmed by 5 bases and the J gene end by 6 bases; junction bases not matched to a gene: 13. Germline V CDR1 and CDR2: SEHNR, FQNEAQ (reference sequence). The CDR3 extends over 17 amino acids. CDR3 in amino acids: CASSDPRTSGRHFEQYF. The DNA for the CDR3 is TGTGCCAGCAGCGACCCTCGGACTAGCGGGAGACATTTCGAGCAGTACTTC.

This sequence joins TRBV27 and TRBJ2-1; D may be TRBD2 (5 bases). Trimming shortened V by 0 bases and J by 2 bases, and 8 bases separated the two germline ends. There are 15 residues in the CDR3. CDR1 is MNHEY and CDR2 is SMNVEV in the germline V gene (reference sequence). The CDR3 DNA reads TGTGCCAGCAGTTTATCGGAGCGGACCTACAATGAGCAGTTCTTC. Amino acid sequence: CASSLSERTYNEQFF.

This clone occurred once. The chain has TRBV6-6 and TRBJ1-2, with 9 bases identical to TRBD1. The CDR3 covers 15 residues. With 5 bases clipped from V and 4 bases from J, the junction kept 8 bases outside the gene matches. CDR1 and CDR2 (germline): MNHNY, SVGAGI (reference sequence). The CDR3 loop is CASSSYRGRSYGYTF. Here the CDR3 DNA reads TGTGCCAGCAGTAGCTACAGGGGGCGCTCCTATGGCTACACCTTC.

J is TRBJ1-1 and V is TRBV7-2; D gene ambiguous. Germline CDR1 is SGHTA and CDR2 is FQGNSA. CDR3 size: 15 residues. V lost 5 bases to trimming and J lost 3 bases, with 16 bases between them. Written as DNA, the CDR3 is TGTGCCAGCAGCCTATGGACCCGCCGCGACACTGAAGCTTTCTTT. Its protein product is CASSLWTRRDTEAFF.

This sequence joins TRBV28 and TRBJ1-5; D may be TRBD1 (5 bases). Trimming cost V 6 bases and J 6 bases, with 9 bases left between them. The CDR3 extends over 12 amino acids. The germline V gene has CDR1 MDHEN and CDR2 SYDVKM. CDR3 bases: TGTGCCAGCAGAGGGGCGATTCAGCCCCAGCATTTT. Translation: CASRGAIQPQHF.